This TCR beta chain was observed in a study of blood T cell repertoires in COVID-19. The data were produced by immunoSEQ multiplex PCR, yet TCRdb's version contains in-frame clones alone and is incomplete. The repertoire holds about 73,000 clones, with about 91% as singletons. Germline V CDR1 and CDR2: SNHLY, FYNNEI. The CDR3 loop spans 13 amino acids. V gave up 5 bases and J gave up 5 bases, with 12 bases separating them. The V and J genes are TRBV2 and TRBJ2-5, with TRBD1 as a possible D gene (6 bases). The receptor's source is a man older than 75 with acute or convalescent COVID-19. The specimen sequenced was peripheral blood. The CDR3, as DNA: TGTGCCAGCAGTCTACAGGGCCCCGAGACCCAGTACTTC. This codes for CASSLQGPETQYF.